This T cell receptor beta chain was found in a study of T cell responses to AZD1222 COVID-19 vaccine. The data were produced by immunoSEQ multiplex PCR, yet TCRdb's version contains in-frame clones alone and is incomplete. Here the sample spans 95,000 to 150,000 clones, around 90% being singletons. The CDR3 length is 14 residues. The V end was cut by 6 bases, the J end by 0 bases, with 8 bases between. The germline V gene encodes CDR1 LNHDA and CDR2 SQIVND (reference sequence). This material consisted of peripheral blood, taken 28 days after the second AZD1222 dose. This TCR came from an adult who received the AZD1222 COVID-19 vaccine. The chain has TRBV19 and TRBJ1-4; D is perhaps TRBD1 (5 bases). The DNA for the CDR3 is TGTGCCAGTAGGTCAGGGACAACTAATGAAAAACTGTTTTTT. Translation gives CASRSGTTNEKLFF.